This TCR beta chain was sequenced during a study of CD8 T cells in ankylosing spondylitis. The study, taken as a whole, reports: Reported data indicate significant enrichment of disease-linked clones within matched ankylosing spondylitis synovial fluid. Characteristic, it appeared, of ankylosing spondylitis blood was a TCR beta motif of fewer than 10 highly homologous variants.

TCRdb re-analysed the 5' RACE reads in MiXCR, keeping a single row per CDR3 protein. The sample has 400,000 to 450,000 distinct CDR3 sequences; roughly a sixth are singletons. This clonotype was picked up a small number of times. Its specificity is unknown. The V end was cut by 2 bases, the J end by 1 base, with 17 bases between. This CDR3 spans 18 amino acids. The chain joins TRBV12-3 or TRBV12-4 to TRBJ1-4; weak D call: TRBD1 (5 bases). The TCR originated in a male donor with ankylosing spondylitis. Source material: blood, either unsorted or a sorted T cell fraction (not recorded which). CDR3 sequence: CASSLTGGGKRTNEKLFF. CDR3 DNA sequence: TGTGCCAGCAGTTTAACGGGGGGAGGGAAGAGAACTAATGAAAAACTGTTTTTT.